The next 10 T cell receptor beta chains were all read from a single sample in a study of T cell responses to AZD1222 COVID-19 vaccine. This table comes from immunoSEQ multiplex PCR, and its TCRdb copy is limited to in-frame clones, with some not included. The data show just under 90,000 clones, 89% seen once. The sample consisted of peripheral blood, taken 28 days after the second AZD1222 dose. These receptors were collected from an adult who received the AZD1222 COVID-19 vaccine.

This chain uses TRBV6-2 or TRBV6-3 with TRBJ1-1; D is unresolved. Trimming removed 6 bases from V and 5 bases from J, with 7 bases in between. CDR1 is MNHEY and CDR2 is SVGEGT in the germline V gene. This CDR3 is 11 amino acids long. This CDR3 reads CASSGYTEAFF. Here the CDR3 DNA reads TGTGCCAGCAGCGGGTATACTGAAGCTTTCTTT.

This chain joins TRBV18 and TRBJ2-7; the D is unclear. This CDR3 has 16 amino acids. Germline CDR1 is KGHSH and CDR2 is LQKENI. V lost 3 bases and J 0 bases, leaving 15 bases between the germline ends. The CDR3 coding sequence is TGTGCCAGCTCACCCTTAAACACCAGGAGCTCCTACGAGCAGTACTTC. As protein: CASSPLNTRSSYEQYF.

The V gene is TRBV29-1, the J gene TRBJ1-1; D is unclear. V was clipped by 4 bases and J by 0 bases, with 9 bases between them. The V gene's germline CDR1 is SQVTM and CDR2 ANQGSEA. The CDR3 contains 13 residues. The CDR3 DNA reads TGCAGCGTTGCCGGACTTATGAACACTGAAGCTTTCTTT. Translating it yields CSVAGLMNTEAFF.

V usage is TRBV12-3 or TRBV12-4 and J usage is TRBJ1-1; no firm D call. The germline V and J ends were trimmed by 3 bases and 6 bases, with 8 bases remaining between them. The CDR3 spans 12 residues. CDR3 sequence reads: CASSFEVPEAFF. CDR3 in DNA: TGTGCCAGCAGTTTTGAGGTCCCTGAAGCTTTCTTT.

For the CDR3, the DNA is TGTGCCTGGAGGGACAGGGGGGTTAATGAGCAGTTCTTC. It encodes CAWRDRGVNEQFF. The V call is TRBV30, the J call TRBJ2-1; 10 bases map to TRBD1. The ends lost 3 bases at V and 7 bases at J; junction bases unmatched: 3. This CDR3 has 13 amino acids. Germline V gene sequence: CDR1 GTSNPN, CDR2 SVGIG (reference sequence).

A single count supports this clone. The V and J genes are TRBV4-2 and TRBJ2-5, with a weak D call TRBD2 (5 bases). CDR3 length: 14 amino acids. CDR1 and CDR2 (germline): LGHNA, YNFKEQ. Trimming left V 4 bases short and J 5 bases short, with 14 bases between. The CDR3 region is CASSLDLAGETQYF. In DNA, the CDR3 is TGTGCCAGCAGCCTCGATCTAGCCGGGGAGACCCAGTACTTC.

This clone was seen a single time. V and J are TRBV7-9 and TRBJ1-2; D remains ambiguous. The CDR3 covers 16 residues. Trimming removed 3 bases from V and 0 bases from J, with 14 bases in between. CDR1 SEHNR and CDR2 FQNEAQ come from the germline V gene (reference sequence). The CDR3 here is CASSFEGPSSNYGYTF. The CDR3 DNA follows: TGTGCCAGCAGCTTTGAGGGCCCCTCTTCTAACTATGGCTACACCTTC.

The rearrangement joins TRBV7-9 to TRBJ1-1; no clear D gene. Germline V gives CDR1 SEHNR, CDR2 FQNEAQ (reference sequence). The CDR3 is made up of 14 amino acids. Trimming took off 1 base at V and 8 bases at J, with 14 bases between the two ends. CDR3 nucleotide sequence: TGTGCCAGCAGCTTAGAACTTGGCCCGATAGAAGCTTTCTTT. Its protein is CASSLELGPIEAFF.

The chain links TRBV6-5 to TRBJ2-7; 9 bases agree with TRBD1. The germline V gene has CDR1 MNHEY and CDR2 SVGAGI. The CDR3 sequence is 14 residues long. V lost 6 bases, J lost 4 bases, and 7 bases stayed unmatched. The CDR3 DNA sequence: TGTGCCAGCAGCACTAGGACAGGGGCGTACGAGCAGTACTTC. This sequence encodes CASSTRTGAYEQYF.

The V gene is TRBV5-5, the J gene TRBJ2-1; D remains ambiguous. This CDR3 spans 16 amino acids. CDR1 SGHKS and CDR2 YYEKEE come from the germline V gene (reference sequence). Trimming left V 4 bases short and J 8 bases short, with 22 bases between. CDR3 bases: TGTGCCAGCAGCCAAGGGCTCGCAGCCATTCGGGATGAGCAGTTCTTC. The encoded protein is CASSQGLAAIRDEQFF. The full variable domain, its missing parts supplied by reference TRBV5-5 and TRBJ2-1, is DAGVTQSPTHLIKTRGQQVTLRCSPISGHKSVSWYQQVLGQGPQFIFQYYEKEERGRGNFPDRFSARQFPNYSSELNVNALLLGDSALYLCASSQGLAAIRDEQFFGPGTRLTVL.